The entry below describes one TCR beta chain. Its antigen is undetermined. This specimen comes from a study of vaccination effects on CD4 cells after COVID-19. ViraFEST used viral peptide pools to expand antigen-specific CD4+ T cells before sequencing. When around ten days of culture had elapsed, CD4+ T cells were isolated. By PCR, the person was confirmed to have had SARS-CoV-2 infection between March and December 2020. Germline V gene sequence: CDR1 SEHNR, CDR2 FQNEAQ (reference sequence). The V segment lost 5 bases and the J segment 4 bases; nucleotides outside the gene matches: 8. This CDR3 contains 16 residues. Study results and limitations: After vaccination, at late timepoints, clones induced by infection and by vaccine contracted markedly.

Data came from immunoSEQ multiplex PCR; TCRdb stores just in-frame clones and leaves some out. This sample yields around 30,000 clones, of which about three quarters are seen a single time; 15% to 20% belongs to the top ten. This receptor was obtained from a human donor who had a prior SARS-CoV-2 infection. The V and J genes are TRBV7-9 and TRBJ2-2, with 9 positions matching TRBD1. The sequenced sample was CD4+ T cells from PBMCs cultured with HCoV-NL63 spike peptides, obtained before COVID-19 vaccination. The CDR3 loop reads CASSPRTGVATGELFF. The CDR3 bases are TGTGCCAGCAGCCCCCGGACAGGGGTTGCCACCGGGGAGCTGTTTTTT. The entire variable domain, with the rest obtained from reference TRBV7-9 and TRBJ2-2, is as follows: DTGVSQNPRHKITKRGQNVTFRCDPISEHNRLYWYRQTLGQGPEFLTYFQNEAQLEKSRLLSDRFSAERPKGSFSTLEIQRTEQGDSAMYLCASSPRTGVATGELFFGEGSRLTVL.